One and the same sample provided the 19 T cell receptor beta chains below, sequenced in a study of Ad26.COV2.S vaccination and SARS-CoV-2 variants. Generated by immunoSEQ multiplex PCR, the TCRdb table keeps only in-frame clones and is missing some. The sample contains approximately 400,000 clones, about 85% of which appear only once. Treatment noted: some 20 received Ad26.COV2.S at low or high dose, single or two shots; about five received placebo; per-sample allocation not given. The study sampled participants on day 63 after the first vaccine or placebo injection. The material was peripheral blood, obtained in a trial of Ad26.COV2.S vaccine versus placebo. The origin of the receptors is a person aged 18-65 years who received the Ad26.COV2.S COVID-19 vaccine or a placebo.

V usage is TRBV24-1 and J usage is TRBJ1-5, with TRBD1 matching 9 bases. The CDR3 is 18 residues long. Germline CDR1 reads KGHDR; CDR2 reads SFDVKD. The trim removed 2 bases at V and 5 bases at J, leaving 12 bases unmatched. CDR3 region: CATSDSLGTGKSYQPQHF. As DNA, the CDR3 is TGTGCCACCAGTGATTCGTTAGGGACAGGGAAGAGTTATCAGCCCCAGCATTTT.

This chain connects TRBV4-1 to TRBJ2-7; TRBD2 aligns across 7 bases. Germline-derived CDR1 and CDR2 are MGHRA and YSYEKL. The CDR3 totals 16 residues. The junction had 10 bases not matched to a gene; V was cut back by 1 base and J by 4 bases. The CDR3 is CASSQAPGLADYEQYF. The CDR3 nucleotides read TGCGCCAGCAGCCAAGCCCCGGGGCTAGCGGATTACGAGCAGTACTTC.

The J gene is TRBJ2-5, the V gene TRBV5-4, with D possibly matching TRBD2 (6 bases). The CDR3 extends over 15 amino acids. Germline CDR1 is SGHNT and CDR2 is YYREEE (reference sequence). Between the trimmed V and J ends, which lost 0 bases and 4 bases, there was a span of 13 bases. The CDR3 protein is CASSLAGERRETQYF. The CDR3 DNA reads TGTGCCAGCAGCTTGGCGGGGGAACGGAGAGAGACCCAGTACTTC.

This clone was counted a single time. This chain links TRBV7-2 with TRBJ2-5, with a weak D call TRBD2 (8 bases). Germline CDR1 SGHTA, CDR2 FQGNSA. This CDR3 spans 16 amino acids. With 6 bases removed from V and 2 bases from J, the gap between germline ends came to 19 bases. The CDR3 nucleotides read TGTGCCAGCAGTCCAGGGGGTAGCGGGGATCAAGAGACCCAGTACTTC. Translation gives CASSPGGSGDQETQYF.

The sample holds a few counts of this clone. The V and J genes are TRBV30 and TRBJ1-3; no definite D call. Per germline, CDR1 GTSNPN and CDR2 SVGIG (reference sequence). The CDR3 is 15 residues long. Trimming removed 1 base from V and 0 bases from J, with 10 bases in between. CDR3 in amino acids: CAWSDGGFSGNTIYF. DNA of the CDR3: TGTGCCTGGAGTGACGGCGGATTCTCTGGAAACACCATATATTTT. The full variable domain, rest sourced from reference TRBV30 and TRBJ1-3, is SQTIHQWPATLVQPVGSPLSLECTVEGTSNPNLYWYRQAAGRGLQLLFYSVGIGQISSEVPQNLSASRPQDRQFILSSKKLLLSDSGFYLCAWSDGGFSGNTIYFGEGSWLTVV.

The rearrangement joins TRBV10-3 to TRBJ2-1; D call uncertain. Germline CDR1 ENHRY, CDR2 SYGVKD. The V end lost 7 bases, the J end lost 6 bases, and 19 bases lay between the germline ends. The CDR3 totals 15 residues. In nucleotides, the CDR3 is TGTGCCATCATGGGGAACCCCTCAAGCCCCAATGAGCAGTTCTTC. It yields the protein CAIMGNPSSPNEQFF.

CDR3 nucleotide sequence: TGTGCCAGCAGTTTAAGGGAAGGCACTGAAGCTTTCTTT. Translated: CASSLREGTEAFF. The V call is TRBV28, the J call TRBJ1-1; D call uncertain. The CDR3 has 13 residues. The germline V gene has CDR1 MDHEN and CDR2 SYDVKM. V was clipped by 2 bases and J by 4 bases, with 8 bases between them.

The chain links TRBV6-2 or TRBV6-3 to TRBJ2-7, with a weak D call TRBD2 (6 bases). V lost 3 bases, J lost 6 bases, and 15 bases lay in between. CDR3 length: 14 residues. Germline V gene lookup returns CDR1 MNHEY and CDR2 SVGEGT. CDR3 DNA: TGTGCCAGCAGTTATCCCAGTCAGGGAGGCGAGCAGTACTTC. Its translation is CASSYPSQGGEQYF.

This clone was counted once. The V call is TRBV14, the J call TRBJ2-2, with D possibly matching TRBD1 (6 bases). The CDR3 covers 18 residues. Germline CDR1 reads SGHDN; CDR2 reads FVKESK. Trimming shortened V by 7 bases and J by 3 bases, and 24 bases separated the two germline ends. The CDR3 nucleotides are TGTGCCAGCACATATTCAGGACAGACGAGGAGACACACCGGGGAGCTGTTTTTT. Its translation is CASTYSGQTRRHTGELFF. Combining the CDR3 with reference TRBV14 and TRBJ2-2 gives the whole variable domain EAGVTQFPSHSVIEKGQTVTLRCDPISGHDNLYWYRRVMGKEIKFLLHFVKESKQDESGMPNNRFLAERTGGTYSTLKVQPAELEDSGVYFCASTYSGQTRRHTGELFFGEGSRLTVL.

V is TRBV4-1 and J is TRBJ1-6, with D hard to call. CDR1 MGHRA and CDR2 YSYEKL come from the germline V gene. V was pared by 0 bases and J by 2 bases, with 5 bases between. The CDR3 length is 15 residues. The CDR3 here is CASSQDRPYNSPLHF. CDR3 nucleotide sequence: TGCGCCAGCAGCCAAGATCGACCCTATAATTCACCCCTCCACTTT.

The chain employs TRBV30 and TRBJ1-3, with no clear D. Germline values: CDR1 GTSNPN, CDR2 SVGIG (reference sequence). The CDR3 loop spans 15 amino acids. The germline V and J ends were trimmed by 1 base and 2 bases, with 12 bases remaining between them. The CDR3 here is CAWSALGVAGNTIYF. The CDR3 coding sequence is TGTGCCTGGAGTGCCCTAGGTGTCGCTGGAAACACCATATATTTT.

The rearrangement links TRBV7-2 to TRBJ1-5, with D possibly matching TRBD1 (6 bases). Germline V gene sequence: CDR1 SGHTA, CDR2 FQGNSA. This CDR3 spans 15 amino acids. Trimming stripped 5 bases from V and 0 bases from J, with 11 bases between. Here the CDR3 DNA reads TGTGCCAGCAGCGTGGACAGCCATAGCAATCAGCCCCAGCATTTT. The encoded protein is CASSVDSHSNQPQHF.

The chain uses TRBV10-1 and TRBJ2-1; either TRBD1 or TRBD2 may supply D (6 bases each). CDR3 length: 16 amino acids. Germline loops: CDR1 WNHNN, CDR2 SYGVQD (reference sequence). Trimming cost V 0 bases and J 4 bases, with 13 bases left between them. The DNA of the CDR3 is TGCGCCAGCAGTGAGTCGTTACGGGGGCTTTACAATGAGCAGTTCTTC. Protein sequence: CASSESLRGLYNEQFF.

This clone was picked up a small number of times. The V and J genes are TRBV30 and TRBJ1-4; TRBD1 aligns across 7 bases. Germline lookup yields CDR1 GTSNPN and CDR2 SVGIG (reference sequence). V lost 5 bases and J lost 7; bases outside the gene matches: 10. The CDR3 is 14 amino acids. As DNA, the CDR3 is TGTGCCTGGCGTTCACAGGGGTGGGGTGAAAAACTGTTTTTT. It specifies CAWRSQGWGEKLFF.

This clone was observed once. This chain joins TRBV7-8 and TRBJ2-5; a possible D gene is TRBD2 (5 bases). Trimming removed 0 bases at V and 0 bases at J, with 8 bases between. Germline V gene data show CDR1 as SGHVS and CDR2 as FQNEAQ. The CDR3 covers 15 residues. DNA of the CDR3: TGTGCCAGCAGCTTAGCAGAGGGCAACCAAGAGACCCAGTACTTC. Translating gives CASSLAEGNQETQYF.

V gene TRBV5-6 combines with J gene TRBJ2-2; D unclear. Trimming removed 3 bases from V and 7 bases from J, with 7 bases in between. The CDR3 length is 12 residues. CDR1 and CDR2 from the germline V gene are SGHDT and YYEEEE. CDR3 bases: TGTGCCAGCAGCTCAGGCAGCGGGGAGCTGTTTTTT. Protein product: CASSSGSGELFF.

In this sample, this clone turned up once. V gene TRBV4-3 combines with J gene TRBJ2-7, with D unresolved. V shed 0 bases and J shed 5 bases, with 11 bases lying between them. This CDR3 has 14 amino acids. Germline V gene lookup returns CDR1 LGHNA and CDR2 YSLEER. CDR3 region: CASSQDMVRDEQYF. The CDR3 DNA reads as TGCGCCAGCAGCCAAGATATGGTAAGGGACGAGCAGTACTTC.

The chain uses TRBV7-9 and TRBJ1-4; 7 positions match TRBD1. Trimming cost V 5 bases and J 5 bases; bases outside gene matches: 8. CDR1 is SEHNR, CDR2 FQNEAQ, per germline (reference sequence). This CDR3 has 15 amino acids. The CDR3 DNA follows: TGTGCCAGCAGCGGCCGGGACAGCCCAAATGAAAAACTGTTTTTT. Its translation is CASSGRDSPNEKLFF.

This clone showed up just a few times. An end of the junction differs from the germline gene, which may be a read error. The chain uses TRBV30 and TRBJ1-2, with 10 bases lining up with TRBD1. The CDR3 has 17 residues. CDR1 is GTSNPN, CDR2 SVGIG, per germline (reference sequence). The CDR3 region is CARREPGQGMGNYGYTF. CDR3 in DNA: TGTGCCAGGAGGGAACCGGGACAGGGGATGGGGAACTATGGCTACACCTTC. The full variable domain, with the rest looked up from reference TRBV30 and TRBJ1-2, is SQTIHQWPATLVQPVGSPLSLECTVEGTSNPNLYWYRQAAGRGLQLLFYSVGIGQISSEVPQNLSASRPQDRQFILSSKKLLLSDSGFYLCARREPGQGMGNYGYTFGSGTRLTVV.